Below are 21 T cell receptor beta chains sequenced from a single sample in a study of shared clonotypes between healthy human individuals. Only in-frame clones appear in the TCRdb table, and some are missing; sequencing was by immunoSEQ multiplex PCR. The profile shows around 2.5 million clones, 80% to 95% of them singletons. The sample was naive CD4+ T cells from PBMCs. Specified subset: CD45RA+ positively selected. The receptors were gathered from a man younger than 35 in good health. Some clones in this sample may be carry-over from other donors' samples.

The rearrangement uses TRBV28 and TRBJ2-1, with TRBD2 matching over 7 bases. Germline V gene sequence: CDR1 MDHEN, CDR2 SYDVKM. This CDR3 contains 15 residues. V shed 6 bases, J shed 1 base, and the junction held 6 bases outside the gene matches. In nucleotides, the CDR3 is TGTGCCAGCAGCCGAAGCGGGGCATCCTACAATGAGCAGTTCTTC. It yields the protein CASSRSGASYNEQFF.

J is TRBJ2-1 and V is TRBV5-1, with TRBD2 matching over 10 bases. From germline, CDR1 is SGHRS and CDR2 YFSETQ. This CDR3 spans 15 amino acids. The V and J ends lost 4 bases and 4 bases, in that order; junction bases with no gene match: 5. CDR3 sequence reads: CASSATSGRYNEQFF. The CDR3 DNA sequence: TGCGCCAGCAGCGCGACTAGCGGGCGTTACAATGAGCAGTTCTTC.

This sequence joins TRBV19 and TRBJ2-5; TRBD1 is a possible D gene (5 bases). With 1 base removed from V and 2 bases from J, the gap between germline ends came to 8 bases. This CDR3 is 14 amino acids long. Germline CDR1 LNHDA, CDR2 SQIVND (reference sequence). The CDR3 coding sequence is TGTGCCAGTAGTATAGGAGACAGTCAAGAGACCCAGTACTTC. This translates into CASSIGDSQETQYF.

V usage is TRBV6-1 and J usage is TRBJ2-3; D possibly matches TRBD1 or TRBD2 (5 bases each). V shed 1 base and J shed 9 bases, with 17 bases lying between them. This CDR3 spans 15 amino acids. Germline V gene data show CDR1 as MNHNS and CDR2 as SASEGT. The CDR3 nucleotides are TGTGCCAGCAGTGAAGGGGGACGGCCCCAGCTGACGCAGTATTTT. It specifies CASSEGGRPQLTQYF.

DNA for the CDR3: TGTGCCAGCAGTGAAGGGCAGTGGGAGACCCAGTACTTC. Protein sequence: CASSEGQWETQYF. The chain combines TRBV6-1 with TRBJ2-5; D call uncertain. The CDR3 runs to 13 residues. V lost 1 base and J 5 bases, leaving 8 bases between the germline ends. The germline CDR1 and CDR2 sequences are MNHNS and SASEGT.

The chain employs TRBV4-2 and TRBJ2-2, with TRBD2 matching over 8 bases. Germline V lookup: CDR1 LGHNA, CDR2 YNFKEQ. V was clipped by 4 bases and J by 7 bases; unmatched bases: 11. The CDR3 has 16 residues. DNA of the CDR3: TGTGCCAGCAGCCGACCACTAGCGGAGGCGGGCGGGGAGCTGTTTTTT. It yields the protein CASSRPLAEAGGELFF.

V gene TRBV5-1 combines with J gene TRBJ2-1; 9 nucleotides match TRBD2. The V gene's germline CDR1 is SGHRS and CDR2 YFSETQ. J gave up 9 bases and V 0 bases, and 7 bases lay outside the gene matches. CDR3 size: 15 residues. The CDR3 DNA is TGCGCCAGCAGCTTGGGGTTAGCGGGAGAGGTTGAGCAGTTCTTC. This encodes CASSLGLAGEVEQFF.

V is TRBV7-3 and J is TRBJ2-1; 7 positions match TRBD1. This CDR3 has 16 residues. V was clipped by 5 bases and J by 4 bases; unmatched bases: 11. The germline V gene encodes CDR1 SGHTA and CDR2 FQGTGA. CDR3 protein: CASSTYRGRSYNEQFF. Here the CDR3 DNA reads TGTGCCAGCAGCACGTACAGGGGTAGATCTTACAATGAGCAGTTCTTC.

The count of this clone is one. The same CDR3 can be traced to other DNA sequences in this sample. The chain is built from TRBV11-2 and TRBJ2-5, with D hard to call. Germline assignment: CDR1 SGHAT and CDR2 FQNNGV. With 8 bases removed from V and 4 bases from J, the gap between germline ends came to 8 bases. There are 11 residues in the CDR3. CDR3 residues: CASGRGETQYF. In nucleotides, the CDR3 is TGTGCCAGCGGTAGAGGAGAGACCCAGTACTTC.

V is TRBV7-9 and J is TRBJ2-7; perhaps TRBD1 as D (6 bases). CDR1 is SEHNR, CDR2 FQNEAQ, per germline (reference sequence). The V end lost 5 bases, the J end lost 4 bases, and 12 bases lay between the germline ends. The CDR3 loop spans 13 amino acids. The CDR3 spells CASSRTDQYEQYF. CDR3 nucleotide sequence: TGTGCCAGCAGCCGGACAGACCAGTACGAGCAGTACTTC.

The chain uses TRBV13 and TRBJ2-1; 8 positions match TRBD2. CDR1 and CDR2 (germline): PRHDT, FYEKMQ (reference sequence). The ends lost 7 bases at V and 3 bases at J; junction bases unmatched: 11. The CDR3 is made up of 16 amino acids. As DNA, the CDR3 is TGTGCCAGCACCTTTCGGCCAGCGGGAGACTACAATGAGCAGTTCTTC. Translating it yields CASTFRPAGDYNEQFF.

The chain has TRBV6-4 and TRBJ1-2; D is possibly TRBD1 (5 bases). The CDR3 covers 14 residues. Per germline, CDR1 MRHNA and CDR2 SNTAGT. Trimming shortened V by 6 bases and J by 3 bases, and 14 bases separated the two germline ends. The CDR3 DNA follows: TGTGCCAGCAGGCCCGGGGCGGGGGACTATGGCTACACCTTC. Encoded protein: CASRPGAGDYGYTF.

The chain carries TRBV28 and TRBJ2-7; 9 bases fit TRBD1. Germline CDR1 is MDHEN and CDR2 is SYDVKM. This CDR3 comprises 18 residues. Losses at the gene ends were 9 bases for V and 2 bases for J; bases not matched to a gene: 20. The CDR3 nucleotides are TGTGCCAGTAGGGGGAGGGACAGGGCGTTATTACGAGCCTACGAGCAGTACTTC. It yields the protein CASRGRDRALLRAYEQYF.

J is TRBJ1-2 and V is TRBV5-1; possibly TRBD1 for D (5 bases). Germline CDR1 is SGHRS and CDR2 is YFSETQ. The CDR3 spans 15 residues. Trimming removed 1 base from V and 2 bases from J, with 12 bases in between. CDR3 coding DNA: TGCGCCAGCAGCTTGATATTTACAGGAAACTATGGCTACACCTTC. Its protein product is CASSLIFTGNYGYTF. Using reference TRBV5-1 and TRBJ1-2 for the parts outside the CDR3, the full variable domain is KAGVTQTPRYLIKTRGQQVTLSCSPISGHRSVSWYQQTPGQGLQFLFEYFSETQRNKGNFPGRFSGRQFSNSRSEMNVSTLELGDSALYLCASSLIFTGNYGYTFGSGTRLTVV.

This clone was recorded once. The genes are TRBV29-1 and TRBJ2-1; 12 bases are shared with TRBD2. The CDR3 contains 13 residues. Unmatched junction bases numbered 6, after V lost 1 base and J lost 14 bases. The germline gives CDR1 SQVTM, CDR2 ANQGSEA. CDR3 amino acids: CSVEGLAGGEKFF. For the CDR3, the DNA is TGCAGCGTTGAAGGGCTAGCGGGAGGGGAGAAGTTCTTC.

Note on this clone: Other DNA sequences in this specimen translate into the identical CDR3. V usage is TRBV29-1 and J usage is TRBJ1-3, with 7 positions matching TRBD1. CDR1 is SQVTM and CDR2 is ANQGSEA in the germline V gene. This CDR3 region has 13 residues. The V gene end was trimmed by 4 bases and the J gene end by 4 bases; junction bases not matched to a gene: 4. CDR3 coding DNA: TGCAGCGTTGGAACAGGGGTCGGAAACACCATATATTTT. This translates into CSVGTGVGNTIYF.

CDR3: CASTTGRGTEAFF. The CDR3 bases are TGTGCCAGCACAACAGGAAGGGGCACTGAAGCTTTCTTT. V usage is TRBV27 and J usage is TRBJ1-1, with D possibly being TRBD1 (5 bases). The CDR3 is made up of 13 amino acids. CDR1 is MNHEY, CDR2 SMNVEV, per germline (reference sequence). V lost 7 bases to trimming and J lost 4 bases, with 13 bases between them.

V usage is TRBV11-3 and J usage is TRBJ2-1; 7 nucleotides line up with TRBD2. This CDR3 has 15 amino acids. Unmatched junction bases numbered 5, after V lost 3 bases and J lost 3 bases. Germline lookup yields CDR1 SGHNT and CDR2 YENEEA. The CDR3: CASSLAGAGYNEQFF. In DNA, the CDR3 is TGTGCCAGCAGCTTGGCGGGAGCCGGCTACAATGAGCAGTTCTTC.

The rearrangement links TRBV15 to TRBJ2-3; D gene ambiguous. V dropped 0 bases and J dropped 6 bases, with 13 bases sitting between them. Germline CDR1 reads LNHNV; CDR2 reads YYDKDF (reference sequence). The CDR3 is 15 amino acids. CDR3 protein: CATSRESVVGDTQYF. In DNA form, the CDR3 reads TGTGCCACCAGCAGAGAATCAGTGGTGGGGGATACGCAGTATTTT. Based on the CDR3 plus reference TRBV15 and TRBJ2-3, the full variable domain is DAMVIQNPRYQVTQFGKPVTLSCSQTLNHNVMYWYQQKSSQAPKLLFHYYDKDFNNEADTPDNFQSRRPNTSFCFLDIRSPGLGDTAMYLCATSRESVVGDTQYFGPGTRLTVL.

The CDR3 sequence is CAREGYSGRQDTQYF. The CDR3 DNA reads TGTGCCCGAGAGGGCTATAGCGGGAGGCAAGATACGCAGTATTTT. This rearrangement joins TRBV6-1 to TRBJ2-3, with 10 bases aligning to TRBD2. V gave up 11 bases and J gave up 5 bases; unmatched junction bases: 13. Looked up from germline, CDR1 is MNHNS and CDR2 is SASEGT. CDR3 length equals 15 residues.

The chain combines TRBV28 with TRBJ2-5, with TRBD2 matching 10 bases. CDR1 is MDHEN and CDR2 is SYDVKM in the germline V gene. Trimming removed 7 bases from V and 4 bases from J; junction bases left unmatched: 12. CDR3 size: 16 residues. CDR3 nucleotides: TGTGCCAGCATACCACTTAGCGGGAGGCTGTCAGAGACCCAGTACTTC. Translating it yields CASIPLSGRLSETQYF.